Following are 30 T cell receptor beta chains from one sample sequenced in a study of T-cell memory formation after mild COVID-19. TCRdb independently ran MiXCR on the 5' RACE reads; one entry per CDR3 protein. Here the sample spans some 490,000 distinct CDR3 sequences, 15% to 20% being singletons. The sequencing input was PBMCs or a T cell subset sorted from them (not recorded which). These receptors all stem from an adult woman who had mild COVID-19 (a few samples of this study predate the infection). Cell type and time point are not known.

The V gene is TRBV7-2, the J gene TRBJ2-1; D is possibly TRBD2 (6 bases). V lost 3 bases to trimming and J lost 3 bases, with 12 bases between them. The CDR3 is 15 amino acids. Germline loops: CDR1 SGHTA, CDR2 FQGNSA. As DNA, the CDR3 is TGTGCCAGCAGCTTTCGGAGGGCCGTCTACAATGAGCAGTTCTTC. Protein sequence: CASSFRRAVYNEQFF.

This clonotype was seen more than once but under ten times. The chain recombines TRBV15 with TRBJ1-1; 11 bases align to TRBD1. CDR3 length equals 15 residues. J lost 7 bases, V lost 4 bases, and 8 bases had no gene match. Germline V gene lookup returns CDR1 LNHNV and CDR2 YYDKDF (reference sequence). The CDR3 nucleotides are TGTGCCACCAGCAAGGACAGGGGGCAGGTCGGTGAAGCTTTCTTT. It specifies CATSKDRGQVGEAFF.

The CDR3 sequence is CATSSWEVGGNTIYF. For the CDR3, the DNA is TGTGCCACCAGCAGCTGGGAGGTTGGAGGAAACACCATATATTTT. This chain connects TRBV15 to TRBJ1-3; D gene ambiguous. The CDR3 consists of 15 residues. Germline assignment: CDR1 LNHNV and CDR2 YYDKDF (reference sequence). V lost 3 bases and J lost 4, with 13 bases in between.

The CDR3 sequence is CASSWGGGTYEQYF. In nucleotides, the CDR3 is TGTGCCAGCAGTTGGGGCGGAGGGACCTACGAGCAGTACTTC. The rearrangement links TRBV6-2 or TRBV6-3 to TRBJ2-7; maybe TRBD2 (6 bases). The CDR3 length is 14 residues. The germline V and J ends were trimmed by 4 bases and 2 bases, with 12 bases remaining between them. Germline loops: CDR1 MNHEY, CDR2 SVGEGT.

V and J are TRBV12-3 or TRBV12-4 and TRBJ1-1, with a weak D call TRBD1 (6 bases). Trimming took 4 bases from V and 3 from J, leaving 12 bases between them. The CDR3 totals 14 residues. CDR3 sequence: CASSSYREYTEAFF. Here the CDR3 DNA reads TGTGCCAGCAGTTCGTACAGGGAGTACACTGAAGCTTTCTTT.

This clonotype was recorded at least ten times. The chain has TRBV30 and TRBJ1-1; 7 positions match TRBD1. Germline values: CDR1 GTSNPN, CDR2 SVGIG (reference sequence). The V and J ends lost 6 bases and 2 bases, in that order; junction bases with no gene match: 12. This CDR3 has 15 residues. The chain's CDR3 is CACRPQEGGNTEAFF. The CDR3 region has the DNA TGTGCCTGCCGCCCCCAGGAAGGGGGCAACACTGAAGCTTTCTTT. The whole variable domain, remainder taken from reference TRBV30 and TRBJ1-1, is SQTIHQWPATLVQPVGSPLSLECTVEGTSNPNLYWYRQAAGRGLQLLFYSVGIGQISSEVPQNLSASRPQDRQFILSSKKLLLSDSGFYLCACRPQEGGNTEAFFGQGTRLTVV.

The V call is TRBV27, the J call TRBJ1-5, with D maybe TRBD1 (5 bases). The CDR3 contains 17 residues. The germline CDR1 and CDR2 sequences are MNHEY and SMNVEV (reference sequence). Trimming took off 1 base at V and 3 bases at J, with 16 bases between the two ends. The CDR3 here is CASSLWGNRGVNQPQHF. The CDR3 DNA reads TGTGCCAGCAGTTTATGGGGGAACCGGGGGGTCAATCAGCCCCAGCATTTT.

V usage is TRBV7-6 and J usage is TRBJ1-2; D gene ambiguous. The length of the CDR3 is 13 residues. Germline V gene sequence: CDR1 SGHVS, CDR2 FNYEAQ. The V end lost 5 bases, the J end lost 8 bases, and 15 bases lay between the germline ends. The CDR3 loop reads CASSPYRRSGYTF. CDR3 DNA: TGTGCCAGCAGCCCATACCGGCGTTCCGGCTACACCTTC.

This chain connects TRBV9 to TRBJ2-5; D is perhaps TRBD2 (5 bases). This CDR3 is 14 amino acids long. CDR1 is SGDLS, CDR2 YYNGEE, per germline. V lost 0 bases, J lost 7 bases, and 13 bases lay in between. CDR3 region: CASSVDWSGTTQYF. The CDR3 DNA follows: TGTGCCAGCAGCGTAGACTGGAGCGGCACGACCCAGTACTTC.

This clonotype was found many times. The chain recombines TRBV3-1 with TRBJ2-5; unclear D gene. Germline loops: CDR1 LGHDT, CDR2 YNNKEL (reference sequence). Between the trimmed V and J ends, which lost 1 base and 1 base, there was a span of 4 bases. The CDR3 loop spans 13 amino acids. The CDR3 region has the DNA TGTGCCAGCAGCCAAGGAGTCCAAGAGACCCAGTACTTC. Translation: CASSQGVQETQYF.

The J gene is TRBJ2-2, the V gene TRBV2, with 9 bases aligning to TRBD2. The CDR3 contains 16 residues. Trimming cost V 6 bases and J 2 bases; bases outside gene matches: 7. Germline assignment: CDR1 SNHLY and CDR2 FYNNEI. The CDR3 sequence: CASSQATSGNTGELFF. As DNA, the CDR3 is TGTGCCAGCAGCCAGGCGACTAGCGGCAACACCGGGGAGCTGTTTTTT.

This clonotype turned up a few times. V gene TRBV5-6 combines with J gene TRBJ2-2; D perhaps matches TRBD1 (6 bases). Trimming removed 4 bases at V and 4 bases at J, with 14 bases between. Germline V gene lookup returns CDR1 SGHDT and CDR2 YYEEEE. There are 15 residues in the CDR3. Written as DNA, the CDR3 is TGTGCCAGCAGCGGCATCGCAGGGGCCACCGGGGAGCTGTTTTTT. It encodes CASSGIAGATGELFF.

V usage is TRBV7-9 and J usage is TRBJ2-7, with 8 positions matching TRBD2. Germline lookup yields CDR1 SEHNR and CDR2 FQNEAQ (reference sequence). The CDR3 has 14 residues. The V and J ends lost 3 bases and 4 bases, in that order; junction bases with no gene match: 5. The CDR3 reads CASSFSSSGYEQYF. CDR3 nucleotide sequence: TGTGCCAGCAGCTTCTCTTCTAGCGGGTACGAGCAGTACTTC.

Only a few counts were recorded for this clonotype. The chain is built from TRBV3-1 and TRBJ2-6, with D possibly matching TRBD2 (6 bases). Between the trimmed V and J ends, which lost 2 bases and 0 bases, there was a span of 8 bases. Germline lookup yields CDR1 LGHDT and CDR2 YNNKEL (reference sequence). This CDR3 region has 16 residues. The chain's CDR3 is CASSQPGDSGANVLTF. The CDR3, as DNA: TGTGCCAGCAGCCAACCGGGAGACTCTGGGGCCAACGTCCTGACTTTC.

This clonotype was found a few times. The chain couples TRBV30 to TRBJ2-7, with D possibly matching TRBD1 (6 bases). V was pared by 1 base and J by 3 bases, with 7 bases between. This CDR3 contains 12 residues. Germline values: CDR1 GTSNPN, CDR2 SVGIG (reference sequence). The CDR3 DNA reads as TGTGCCTGGAGTGCGGACAGCTACGAGCAGTACTTC. Translated, it gives CAWSADSYEQYF.

CDR3 loop: CASSLGQISGNTIYF. The CDR3 DNA reads as TGTGCCAGCAGCCTCGGACAGATCTCTGGAAACACCATATATTTT. The chain joins TRBV7-9 to TRBJ1-3; D might be TRBD1 (6 bases). Germline CDR1 is SEHNR and CDR2 is FQNEAQ (reference sequence). Trimming stripped 5 bases from V and 0 bases from J, with 11 bases between. The CDR3 sequence is 15 residues long.

The CDR3 region has the DNA TGCGCCAGCAGCTGGTCCCTAGCGGGGGGATCTCCTAGCACAGATACGCAGTATTTT. This gives the protein CASSWSLAGGSPSTDTQYF. This sequence joins TRBV5-1 and TRBJ2-3; 11 bases agree with TRBD2. There are 19 residues in the CDR3. With 3 bases clipped from V and 0 bases from J, the junction kept 12 bases outside the gene matches. Germline CDR1 reads SGHRS; CDR2 reads YFSETQ. Drawing the rest from reference TRBV5-1 and TRBJ2-3, the complete variable domain is KAGVTQTPRYLIKTRGQQVTLSCSPISGHRSVSWYQQTPGQGLQFLFEYFSETQRNKGNFPGRFSGRQFSNSRSEMNVSTLELGDSALYLCASSWSLAGGSPSTDTQYFGPGTRLTVL.

This clonotype was observed many times. The genes are TRBV29-1 and TRBJ2-7; 7 positions agree with TRBD2. Trimming removed 4 bases from V and 1 base from J; junction bases left unmatched: 4. Germline lookup yields CDR1 SQVTM and CDR2 ANQGSEA. This CDR3 contains 13 residues. The CDR3 sequence is CSVVAGASYEQYF. In nucleotides, the CDR3 is TGCAGCGTTGTGGCGGGAGCGTCCTACGAGCAGTACTTC.

This chain uses TRBV24-1 with TRBJ1-5; no definite D call. CDR3 length equals 13 residues. Looked up from germline, CDR1 is KGHDR and CDR2 is SFDVKD. The V end was cut by 2 bases, the J end by 9 bases, with 10 bases between. The DNA for the CDR3 is TGTGCCACCAGTGATTCCTTTGAGGGGCCCCAGCATTTT. As protein: CATSDSFEGPQHF.

This clonotype came up a few times. V is TRBV5-1 and J is TRBJ1-1; 9 nucleotides align to TRBD1. CDR1 and CDR2 from the germline V gene are SGHRS and YFSETQ. The V segment lost 6 bases and the J segment 0 bases; nucleotides outside the gene matches: 6. The CDR3 is 15 residues long. The CDR3 nucleotides read TGCGCCAGCACCGAACAGGGGGCTATGAACACTGAAGCTTTCTTT. Protein sequence: CASTEQGAMNTEAFF.

The CDR3 DNA follows: TGTGCCACCGGGACAGGGGGCTACGGCTACACCTTC. Encoded protein: CATGTGGYGYTF. The chain joins TRBV6-2 or TRBV6-3 to TRBJ1-2; TRBD1 matches at 12 bases. CDR3 length: 12 amino acids. Germline V lookup: CDR1 MNHEY, CDR2 SVGEGT. V was clipped by 10 bases and J by 8 bases; unmatched bases: 5.

This clonotype has more than one count but fewer than ten. The gene calls are TRBV4-2 and TRBJ2-1; weak D call: TRBD2 (5 bases). The ends were cut back, 0 bases at V and 0 bases at J, with 6 bases in the middle. The length of the CDR3 is 15 residues. Germline CDR1 is LGHNA and CDR2 is YNFKEQ. Here the CDR3 DNA reads TGTGCCAGCAGCCAAGATGCGGGCTCCTACAATGAGCAGTTCTTC. Its translation: CASSQDAGSYNEQFF.

The rearrangement links TRBV2 to TRBJ2-7, with TRBD1 matching over 7 bases. Germline CDR1 reads SNHLY; CDR2 reads FYNNEI. This CDR3 is built from 13 residues. With 6 bases clipped from V and 3 bases from J, the junction kept 5 bases outside the gene matches. CDR3 protein: CASRTGIGYEQYF. The CDR3 nucleotides are TGTGCCAGCAGGACAGGGATTGGCTACGAGCAGTACTTC.

CDR3: CASSRQGSAEAFF. The CDR3, as DNA: TGTGCCAGCAGTCGACAGGGGAGTGCTGAAGCTTTCTTT. This chain uses TRBV28 with TRBJ1-1, with 8 positions matching TRBD1. The CDR3 runs 13 residues. Per the germline V gene, CDR1 is MDHEN and CDR2 is SYDVKM. The V and J ends lost 5 bases and 6 bases, in that order; junction bases with no gene match: 5.

CDR3 amino acids: CASSQVNSPLHF. The CDR3 DNA sequence: TGTGCCAGCAGCCAAGTTAATTCACCCCTCCACTTT. The chain employs TRBV14 and TRBJ1-6; D uncertain. From germline, CDR1 is SGHDN and CDR2 FVKESK. This CDR3 has 12 residues. V was shortened by 1 base and J by 6 bases, with 1 base between the two germline ends.

This clonotype was counted between two and nine times. The rearrangement links TRBV12-3 or TRBV12-4 to TRBJ2-5; weak D call: TRBD1 (6 bases). The CDR3 has 15 residues. The ends were cut back, 5 bases at V and 2 bases at J, with 15 bases in the middle. CDR3: CASSVQGQGQETQYF. In DNA, the CDR3 is TGTGCCAGCAGTGTACAGGGCCAGGGGCAAGAGACCCAGTACTTC.

The chain recombines TRBV3-1 with TRBJ2-7, with 7 bases fitting TRBD1. Germline values: CDR1 LGHDT, CDR2 YNNKEL (reference sequence). The CDR3 covers 15 residues. The trim removed 3 bases at V and 3 bases at J, leaving 8 bases unmatched. The CDR3, as DNA: TGTGCCAGCAGCCATGGGACAGAGAAGCTCTACGAGCAGTACTTC. Protein product: CASSHGTEKLYEQYF.

This clonotype was counted ten times or more. This chain joins TRBV20-1 and TRBJ2-2; D may be TRBD1 or TRBD2 (5 bases each). The CDR3 sequence is 16 residues long. Germline CDR1 and CDR2: DFQATT and SNEGSKA (reference sequence). The V end was cut by 5 bases, the J end by 4 bases, with 20 bases between. The CDR3 loop reads CSAAKGTGPGTGELFF. Here the CDR3 DNA reads TGCAGTGCTGCAAAAGGGACGGGCCCGGGCACCGGGGAGCTGTTTTTT.

A few counts support this clonotype. The J gene is TRBJ2-1, the V gene TRBV5-6; TRBD2 agrees at 7 bases. V trimming: 0 bases; J trimming: 6 bases; junction bases outside the gene matches: 12. This CDR3 is built from 17 residues. The germline gives CDR1 SGHDT, CDR2 YYEEEE. The CDR3 reads CASSLGFLTGGGNEQFF. The CDR3 DNA follows: TGTGCCAGCAGCTTGGGTTTTTTGACGGGAGGAGGCAATGAGCAGTTCTTC.

The chain recombines TRBV4-2 with TRBJ2-2; D is undetermined. The germline V gene encodes CDR1 LGHNA and CDR2 YNFKEQ. The CDR3 loop spans 15 amino acids. The V gene lost 0 bases and the J gene lost 4 bases, with 9 bases spanning the gap. Here the CDR3 reads CASSQDLTVTGELFF. The CDR3 DNA sequence: TGTGCCAGCAGCCAAGATCTAACAGTCACCGGGGAGCTGTTTTTT.